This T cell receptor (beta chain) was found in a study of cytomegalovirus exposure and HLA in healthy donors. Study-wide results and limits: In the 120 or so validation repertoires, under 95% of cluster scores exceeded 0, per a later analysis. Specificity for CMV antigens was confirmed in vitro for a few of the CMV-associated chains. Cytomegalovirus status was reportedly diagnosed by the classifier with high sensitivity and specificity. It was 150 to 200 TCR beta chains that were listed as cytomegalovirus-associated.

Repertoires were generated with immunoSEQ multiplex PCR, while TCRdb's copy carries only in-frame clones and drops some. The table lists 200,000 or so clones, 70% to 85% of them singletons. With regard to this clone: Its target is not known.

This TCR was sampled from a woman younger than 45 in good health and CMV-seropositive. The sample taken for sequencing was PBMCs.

This CDR3 is CASSFSGQQQPQHF. DNA for the CDR3: TGTGCCAGCAGCTTTTCGGGACAGCAACAGCCCCAGCATTTT. V is TRBV7-2 and J is TRBJ1-5; 7 nucleotides align to TRBD1. V shed 3 bases and J 7 bases; nucleotides not matched to a gene: 6. Germline CDR1 reads SGHTA; CDR2 reads FQGNSA. The CDR3 is 14 residues long. Full variable domain (remainder filled in from reference TRBV7-2 and TRBJ1-5): GAGVSQSPSNKVTEKGKDVELRCDPISGHTALYWYRQSLGQGLEFLIYFQGNSAPDKSGLPSDRFSAERTGGSVSTLTIQRTQQEDSAVYLCASSFSGQQQPQHFGDGTRLSIL.